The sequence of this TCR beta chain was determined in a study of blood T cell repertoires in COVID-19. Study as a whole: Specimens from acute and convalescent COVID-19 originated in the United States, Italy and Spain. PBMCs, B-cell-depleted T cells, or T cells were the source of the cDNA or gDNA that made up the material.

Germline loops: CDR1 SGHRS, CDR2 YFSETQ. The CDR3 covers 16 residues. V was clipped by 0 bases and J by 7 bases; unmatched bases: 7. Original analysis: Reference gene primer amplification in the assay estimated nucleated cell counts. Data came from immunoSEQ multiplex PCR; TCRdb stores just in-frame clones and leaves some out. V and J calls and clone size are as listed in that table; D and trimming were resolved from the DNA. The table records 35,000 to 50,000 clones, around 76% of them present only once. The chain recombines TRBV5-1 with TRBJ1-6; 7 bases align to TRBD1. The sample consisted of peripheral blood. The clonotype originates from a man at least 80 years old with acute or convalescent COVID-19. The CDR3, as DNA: TGCGCCAGCAGCTTGGCGACAGGGAATTCCAATTCACCCCTCCACTTT. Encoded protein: CASSLATGNSNSPLHF.